The present entry profiles one T cell receptor (beta chain) with its context. Its antigen is currently unknown. This specimen belongs to a study of beta chain features in type 1 diabetes. About the research overall: No age, gender or cell yield differences were seen between patients and healthy donors. Study findings and constraints: Researchers report that Type 1 diabetes patients had moderately but significantly shorter TCRB CDR3s across all four CD4+ subsets.

The entirety of the isolated RNA underwent reverse transcription, so expressed TCRB transcripts were sequenced. TCRdb's copy holds only in-frame clones and misses some; the assay was immunoSEQ multiplex PCR. The profile covers about 190,000 clones, with approximately 8.1% appearing a single time and approximately 0.85% taken by the ten largest. V shed 5 bases and J shed 5 bases, with 16 bases lying between them. From germline, CDR1 is SGHTA and CDR2 FQGNSA. The CDR3 loop spans 15 amino acids. Material for sequencing was central memory CD4+ T cells from blood. The source of this sequence is a woman in her thirties or forties with type 1 diabetes. The chain joins TRBV7-2 to TRBJ1-5; D perhaps matches TRBD1 (5 bases). The CDR3 spells CASSRDSSRHQPQHF. CDR3 DNA: TGTGCCAGCAGCCGAGACAGTTCCAGGCATCAGCCCCAGCATTTT.